A single sample gave rise to the 15 T cell receptor beta chains below, sequenced in a study of chronic HIV infection and antiretroviral therapy. TCRdb recomputed calls from the 5' RACE reads with MiXCR, one row per CDR3 protein. This sample has about 38,000 distinct CDR3 sequences, with 7% to 10% found just once. Sequencing input: peripheral blood. Receptors were obtained from an adult who had HIV and had not received antiretroviral therapy, or was an uninfected healthy control (not recorded which).

Points on this clonotype: A much larger clonotype is one base distant, so this may be a read error. The rearrangement uses TRBV7-8 and TRBJ2-5, with D hard to call. The CDR3 contains 12 residues. Germline CDR1 reads SGHVS; CDR2 reads FQNEAQ. CDR3 in DNA: TGTGCCTGCAGCCCATCGGTAGGGACCCAGTACTTC. Translating it yields CACSPSVGTQYF.

This clonotype was counted a few times. The chain carries TRBV28 and TRBJ1-4, with D unclear. The length of the CDR3 is 16 residues. V was shortened by 5 bases and J by 2 bases, with 15 bases between the two germline ends. The germline V gene encodes CDR1 MDHEN and CDR2 SYDVKM. The CDR3 DNA sequence: TGTGCCAGCAGTGTCCCGGGCCGCAGTACTAATGAAAAACTGTTTTTT. Its protein product is CASSVPGRSTNEKLFF.

This clonotype was seen more than once but under ten times. This chain connects TRBV20-1 to TRBJ1-6, with unresolved D. The CDR3 is made up of 13 amino acids. Looked up from germline, CDR1 is DFQATT and CDR2 is SNEGSKA (reference sequence). CDR3 loop: CRGLGSYNSPLHF. The CDR3 DNA follows: TGCAGGGGCCTGGGCTCCTATAATTCACCCCTCCACTTT.

There are a few counts of this clonotype. This chain connects TRBV10-2 to TRBJ1-2, with D unclear. Trimming cost V 10 bases and J 8 bases, with 17 bases left between them. The CDR3 length is 12 residues. CDR1 is WSHSY, CDR2 SAAADI, per germline. CDR3 sequence (DNA): TGCGCCACCGCCGCGGGGAGACGGGGCTACACCTTC. It yields the protein CATAAGRRGYTF.

V usage is TRBV30 and J usage is TRBJ2-7, with 9 positions matching TRBD1. In germline, CDR1 is GTSNPN, CDR2 SVGIG (reference sequence). The CDR3 runs to 13 residues. The V gene end was trimmed by 4 bases and the J gene end by 3 bases; junction bases not matched to a gene: 4. The CDR3: CAWTEDRGYEQYF. In nucleotides, the CDR3 is TGTGCCTGGACTGAGGACAGGGGCTACGAGCAGTACTTC. Variable domain in full (rest from reference TRBV30 and TRBJ2-7): SQTIHQWPATLVQPVGSPLSLECTVEGTSNPNLYWYRQAAGRGLQLLFYSVGIGQISSEVPQNLSASRPQDRQFILSSKKLLLSDSGFYLCAWTEDRGYEQYFGPGTRLTVT.

The chain couples TRBV29-1 to TRBJ1-3; D call uncertain. The germline gives CDR1 SQVTM, CDR2 ANQGSEA. With 4 bases removed from V and 0 bases from J, the gap between germline ends came to 10 bases. CDR3 length equals 14 residues. Here the CDR3 reads CSVAVASSGNTIYF. CDR3 DNA sequence: TGCAGCGTTGCCGTTGCCAGCTCTGGAAACACCATATATTTT.

This clonotype appeared a few times. The chain uses TRBV2 and TRBJ2-1; no firm D call. V was pared by 6 bases and J by 10 bases, with 13 bases between. Germline V gene data show CDR1 as SNHLY and CDR2 as FYNNEI. The CDR3 consists of 12 residues. CDR3 residues: CASSPLAGEQFF. CDR3 bases: TGTGCCAGCAGCCCCTTAGCTGGGGAGCAGTTCTTC.

This clonotype was detected ten times or more. The CDR3 region is CSATTQVYEQYF. In nucleotides, the CDR3 is TGCAGCGCCACGACGCAGGTCTACGAGCAGTACTTC. The J gene is TRBJ2-7, the V gene TRBV29-1, with D hard to call. This CDR3 is built from 12 residues. Deletions cut 7 bases from V and 3 bases from J, with 13 bases between. In germline, CDR1 is SQVTM, CDR2 ANQGSEA.

This clonotype was detected ten times or more. As DNA, the CDR3 is TGCAGCGCCGATGCCGGAATCTATATGAACACTGAAGCTTTCTTT. Its protein is CSADAGIYMNTEAFF. The gene calls are TRBV29-1 and TRBJ1-1; D unresolved. Germline loops: CDR1 SQVTM, CDR2 ANQGSEA. V lost 7 bases to trimming and J lost 0 bases, with 18 bases between them. This CDR3 comprises 15 residues.

This clonotype was detected many times. The V call is TRBV24-1, the J call TRBJ1-5; D remains ambiguous. Germline loops: CDR1 KGHDR, CDR2 SFDVKD. The CDR3 runs 15 residues. Trimming cost V 5 bases and J 6 bases, with 16 bases left between them. The CDR3 coding sequence is TGTGCCACCAGTGGGCCTTTAGGCGACGGTCAGCCCCAGCATTTT. It translates to CATSGPLGDGQPQHF.

The chain is built from TRBV28 and TRBJ1-1; D is undetermined. CDR3 length equals 14 residues. The germline gives CDR1 MDHEN, CDR2 SYDVKM. The ends were cut back, 2 bases at V and 2 bases at J, with 9 bases in the middle. CDR3 DNA sequence: TGTGCCAGCAGTTTAGACCGAATAAACACTGAAGCTTTCTTT. Translated: CASSLDRINTEAFF.

A note on this clonotype: At one boundary the junction diverges from the germline segment, which might be a read error. This sequence joins TRBV3-1 and TRBJ1-1, with D possibly being TRBD1 (5 bases). In germline, CDR1 is LGHDT, CDR2 YNNKEL (reference sequence). The CDR3 totals 13 residues. The CDR3 region is CASSGHRNTETFF. As DNA, the CDR3 is TGTGCCAGCAGCGGACACCGGAACACTGAAACTTTCTTT.

This clonotype was recorded a few times. The chain joins TRBV12-3 or TRBV12-4 to TRBJ1-5, with TRBD1 identical over 10 bases. Germline trimming cut 4 bases from V and 6 bases from J; bases unmatched to any gene: 9. The CDR3 sequence is 16 residues long. CDR3 loop: CASSSTPGQGIQPQHF. The CDR3 DNA reads as TGTGCCAGCAGTTCAACACCGGGACAGGGGATTCAGCCCCAGCATTTT.

This clonotype was observed a few times. The chain recombines TRBV9 with TRBJ1-1; D is perhaps TRBD1 (6 bases). There are 15 residues in the CDR3. The germline gives CDR1 SGDLS, CDR2 YYNGEE. Between the trimmed V and J ends, which lost 4 bases and 1 base, there was a span of 14 bases. The chain's CDR3 is CASSLVGGANTEAFF. The CDR3 DNA reads TGTGCCAGCAGCCTAGTGGGGGGGGCGAACACTGAAGCTTTCTTT.

This clonotype has ten or more counts. The V gene is TRBV5-1, the J gene TRBJ2-2, with TRBD1 matching over 8 bases. This CDR3 is built from 14 residues. The germline V gene encodes CDR1 SGHRS and CDR2 YFSETQ. Germline trimming cut 2 bases from V and 5 bases from J; bases unmatched to any gene: 2. The CDR3 DNA reads TGCGCCAGCAGCTTTACAGGGGGGACCGGGGAGCTGTTTTTT. This gives the protein CASSFTGGTGELFF. Full variable domain (remainder filled in from reference TRBV5-1 and TRBJ2-2): KAGVTQTPRYLIKTRGQQVTLSCSPISGHRSVSWYQQTPGQGLQFLFEYFSETQRNKGNFPGRFSGRQFSNSRSEMNVSTLELGDSALYLCASSFTGGTGELFFGEGSRLTVL.